This record covers a single TCR beta chain. Its target is not known. The record originates from a study of cytomegalovirus exposure and HLA in healthy donors. Findings of the study overall: Exclusion applied to some V segments, including TRBV6-2 and TRBV6-3, as they were indistinguishable. Later work associated roughly 17,000 TCR beta sequences with HLA alleles at 0.05 false discovery rate. Presence/absence analyses supposed approximately even sequencing depth among donors.

A multiplex PCR was run with 60 Vbeta primers and 13 Jbeta primers. Some clones are missing from TCRdb's copy, which holds only in-frame ones; the method was immunoSEQ multiplex PCR. The repertoire has over 250,000 clones, around 86% of them found once; the top ten carry roughly 4%. The CDR3 is made up of 15 amino acids. Trimming cost V 7 bases and J 6 bases; bases outside gene matches: 13. Germline V CDR1 and CDR2: MDHEN, SYDVKM. The clonotype originates from a man aged 40-50 years in good health and CMV-seropositive. The rearrangement uses TRBV28 and TRBJ2-7, with 9 bases matching TRBD1. The sample consisted of PBMCs. The CDR3 sequence is CASTPPGTGSSEQYF. The CDR3, as DNA: TGTGCCAGCACCCCCCCCGGGACAGGGTCTTCCGAGCAGTACTTC. The variable domain in full, completed from reference TRBV28 and TRBJ2-7, reads DVKVTQSSRYLVKRTGEKVFLECVQDMDHENMFWYRQDPGLGLRLIYFSYDVKMKEKGDIPEGYSVSREKKERFSLILESASTNQTSMYLCASTPPGTGSSEQYFGPGTRLTVT.